This TCR beta chain derives from a study of Tregs in tolerant kidney transplant recipients. The wider study: The nonmyeloablative bone marrow transplants came from related graft donors, with transient mixed chimerism. Study conclusions and caveats: Tregs expanded with activated donor B cells seemed most donor-specific. Validation in larger populations is needed because few patients were studied.

The junction had 11 bases not matched to a gene; V was cut back by 3 bases and J by 6 bases. The CDR3 sequence is 14 residues long. Germline loops: CDR1 GTSNPN, CDR2 SVGIG (reference sequence). Assay: immunoSEQ multiplex PCR; the TCRdb copy retains only in-frame clones and omits some. The table has under 95,000 clones, roughly 90% seen once. In regard to this clone: Its specificity is unknown.

The TCR sequence derives from a human donor who received a combined kidney and bone marrow transplant. This chain joins TRBV30 and TRBJ2-7, with 7 bases matching TRBD1. The source material was Tregs from blood, sampled before the transplant. This chain's CDR3 is CAWRTGTSNAEQYF. In nucleotides, the CDR3 is TGTGCCTGGAGGACAGGGACCTCAAACGCCGAGCAGTACTTC.